The 15 T cell receptor beta chains below come from one sample, sequenced in a study of shared clonotypes between healthy human individuals. TCRdb's copy holds only in-frame clones and misses some; the assay was immunoSEQ multiplex PCR. The table has about 2.1 million clones, just over 90% seen once. Terminally differentiated effector memory CD45RA+ cells were excluded from the naive CD8 cells, which were CD45RO-negative and positively selected for CCR7. Sequenced: naive CD8+ T cells from PBMCs. The source is a young man in good health. Some clones in this sample may be carry-over from other donors' samples.

In its sample, this clone was seen once. The chain employs TRBV28 and TRBJ2-4, with unresolved D. Germline lookup yields CDR1 MDHEN and CDR2 SYDVKM. The CDR3 has 17 residues. V dropped 5 bases and J dropped 0 bases, with 17 bases sitting between them. The CDR3 here is CASSLLDGTLAKNIQYF. The CDR3, as DNA: TGTGCCAGCAGTCTATTGGACGGAACGCTAGCCAAAAACATTCAGTACTTC.

This clone was observed a single time. This same CDR3 is encoded by further DNA sequences in the sample. The chain couples TRBV6-5 to TRBJ2-7; D may be TRBD1 (5 bases). With 2 bases removed from V and 0 bases from J, the gap between germline ends came to 8 bases. This CDR3 spans 14 amino acids. Germline loops: CDR1 MNHEY, CDR2 SVGAGI. The CDR3 here is CASSYDRVSYEQYF. The CDR3 bases are TGTGCCAGCAGTTACGACAGAGTCTCCTACGAGCAGTACTTC.

The chain has TRBV7-9 and TRBJ1-1; TRBD1 matches at 11 bases. Losses at the gene ends were 1 base for V and 11 bases for J; bases not matched to a gene: 3. Looked up from germline, CDR1 is SEHNR and CDR2 is FQNEAQ (reference sequence). The CDR3 totals 13 residues. This chain's CDR3 is CASSLVGDRGAFF. The CDR3 region has the DNA TGTGCCAGCAGCTTAGTAGGGGACAGGGGGGCTTTCTTT.

The chain couples TRBV29-1 to TRBJ1-1, with 8 bases identical to TRBD1. The germline V gene has CDR1 SQVTM and CDR2 ANQGSEA. The CDR3 loop spans 15 amino acids. J lost 2 bases, V lost 3 bases, and 8 bases had no gene match. The CDR3 loop is CSVEDRVVFNTEAFF. The CDR3 nucleotides are TGCAGCGTTGAGGACAGGGTAGTGTTTAACACTGAAGCTTTCTTT.

The chain has TRBV9 and TRBJ1-2, with D uncertain. The CDR3 covers 13 residues. Trimming removed 4 bases at V and 0 bases at J, with 7 bases between. Germline assignment: CDR1 SGDLS and CDR2 YYNGEE. This CDR3 reads CASSPVPNYGYTF. The CDR3 DNA follows: TGTGCCAGCAGCCCTGTACCTAACTATGGCTACACCTTC.

The rearrangement links TRBV19 to TRBJ2-7, with no clear D. This CDR3 has 14 amino acids. Trimming cost V 1 base and J 3 bases, with 10 bases left between them. The germline V gene encodes CDR1 LNHDA and CDR2 SQIVND (reference sequence). The CDR3 DNA follows: TGTGCCAGTAGTATAGTTTTGATGAACTACGAGCAGTACTTC. It codes for CASSIVLMNYEQYF.

V gene TRBV30 combines with J gene TRBJ1-6; no clear D gene. This CDR3 comprises 14 residues. Germline V lookup: CDR1 GTSNPN, CDR2 SVGIG (reference sequence). Trimming removed 0 bases from V and 8 bases from J, with 11 bases in between. As DNA, the CDR3 is TGTGCCTGGAGTGTATTAGGTTTCGATTCACCCCTCCACTTT. Amino acids: CAWSVLGFDSPLHF.

The gene calls are TRBV9 and TRBJ2-5; 7 bases are a match to TRBD2. The V gene end was trimmed by 0 bases and the J gene end by 3 bases; junction bases not matched to a gene: 5. Germline assignment: CDR1 SGDLS and CDR2 YYNGEE. CDR3 length equals 15 residues. CDR3 sequence: CASSVGGGRKETQYF. DNA for the CDR3: TGTGCCAGCAGCGTAGGCGGCGGGAGAAAAGAGACCCAGTACTTC.

J is TRBJ1-3 and V is TRBV18; no clear D. In germline, CDR1 is KGHSH, CDR2 LQKENI. The length of the CDR3 is 14 residues. Trimming pared 2 bases from V and 0 bases from J, leaving 5 bases between. CDR3 DNA: TGTGCCAGCTCACCAGACCTCTCTGGAAACACCATATATTTT. This encodes CASSPDLSGNTIYF.

This chain uses TRBV11-2 with TRBJ2-7, with D possibly matching TRBD1 (6 bases). The CDR3 has 15 residues. V lost 3 bases to trimming and J lost 4 bases, with 16 bases between them. Germline-derived CDR1 and CDR2 are SGHAT and FQNNGV. The CDR3 DNA is TGTGCCAGCAGCTTTATTTACAGGGACATGTACGAGCAGTACTTC. Protein sequence: CASSFIYRDMYEQYF.

The chain couples TRBV7-9 to TRBJ2-1, with D possibly TRBD2 on 6 matching bases. This CDR3 has 16 amino acids. Germline V gene sequence: CDR1 SEHNR, CDR2 FQNEAQ (reference sequence). V lost 0 bases and J lost 6, with 15 bases in between. DNA for the CDR3: TGTGCCAGCAGCTTAGCGCTGCGGGACGATGGCAATGAGCAGTTCTTC. Protein: CASSLALRDDGNEQFF.

This sequence joins TRBV11-2 and TRBJ1-2, with TRBD1 identical over 8 bases. CDR1 is SGHAT and CDR2 is FQNNGV in the germline V gene. The junction had 7 bases not matched to a gene; V was cut back by 3 bases and J by 4 bases. The CDR3 has 15 amino acids. CDR3 bases: TGTGCCAGCAGCTTGTGGTCAGGGGGCGGCTATGGCTACACCTTC. Its translation is CASSLWSGGGYGYTF.

The V and J genes are TRBV7-9 and TRBJ2-5; D is unclear. The germline CDR1 and CDR2 sequences are SEHNR and FQNEAQ (reference sequence). The V and J ends lost 5 bases and 4 bases respectively, with 8 bases between them. CDR3 length: 12 amino acids. CDR3 nucleotides: TGTGCCAGCAGCCCGGAAAGAGAGACCCAGTACTTC. Translation: CASSPERETQYF.

The chain employs TRBV28 and TRBJ1-1, with TRBD1 matching 10 bases. The ends lost 6 bases at V and 3 bases at J; junction bases unmatched: 16. The CDR3 extends over 18 amino acids. The germline CDR1 and CDR2 sequences are MDHEN and SYDVKM. The DNA of the CDR3 is TGTGCCAGCAGAACCCTTCTCCGACAGGGGGCCTGGGACACTGAAGCTTTCTTT. This gives the protein CASRTLLRQGAWDTEAFF.

Only a few counts were recorded for this clone. The chain joins TRBV4-3 to TRBJ1-1; 7 positions agree with TRBD1. J lost 0 bases, V lost 4 bases, and 5 bases had no gene match. CDR1 is LGHNA and CDR2 is YSLEER in the germline V gene. This CDR3 is 15 amino acids long. Written as DNA, the CDR3 is TGCGCCAGCAGCCCAGGGACAGCGATGAACACTGAAGCTTTCTTT. This translates into CASSPGTAMNTEAFF.